These 22 T cell receptor beta chains came from one sample sequenced in a study of identical twins. TCRdb called the 5' RACE reads again in MiXCR, with one record for every CDR3 protein. The sample lists some 460,000 distinct CDR3 sequences; more than 13% were seen once. The same sample was also studied in work on yellow fever vaccine responses in identical twins.

Sequences were obtained from CD4+ T cells sorted from blood. The receptors derive from a young woman in good health.

A few counts support this clonotype. The V and J genes are TRBV7-8 and TRBJ2-7; D is possibly TRBD1 (5 bases). This CDR3 contains 18 residues. Germline CDR1 is SGHVS and CDR2 is FQNEAQ. V was shortened by 1 base and J by 3 bases, with 22 bases between the two germline ends. The CDR3 DNA follows: TGTGCCAGCAGCTTAGTTCTCTCTGGTGACAGCGTGATCTACGAGCAGTACTTC. Its protein product is CASSLVLSGDSVIYEQYF. The full variable domain, its missing parts supplied by reference TRBV7-8 and TRBJ2-7, is GAGVSQSPRYKVAKRGQDVALRCDPISGHVSLFWYQQALGQGPEFLTYFQNEAQLDKSGLPSDRFFAERPEGSVSTLKIQRTQQEDSAVYLCASSLVLSGDSVIYEQYFGPGTRLTVT.

The CDR3 loop reads CSASEQFF. The CDR3 DNA reads TGCAGTGCTAGTGAGCAGTTCTTC. The chain has TRBV20-1 and TRBJ2-1; D ambiguous. This CDR3 contains 8 residues. Germline V gives CDR1 DFQATT, CDR2 SNEGSKA (reference sequence). Trimming stripped 3 bases from V and 9 bases from J, with 0 bases between.

This clonotype turned up a few times. The chain joins TRBV6-1 to TRBJ2-7; tentatively, D is TRBD1 (6 bases). V dropped 3 bases and J dropped 8 bases, with 17 bases sitting between them. The CDR3 runs to 14 residues. CDR1 MNHNS and CDR2 SASEGT come from the germline V gene. In DNA form, the CDR3 reads TGTGCCAGCAGTGACAGACAGGTTTCTATCCAGCAGTACTTC. Its translation is CASSDRQVSIQQYF.

The chain has TRBV9 and TRBJ2-3, with D perhaps TRBD2 (5 bases). Germline CDR1 reads SGDLS; CDR2 reads YYNGEE. The CDR3 consists of 15 residues. V lost 2 bases to trimming and J lost 0 bases, with 10 bases between them. CDR3 sequence (DNA): TGTGCCAGCAGCGTCCTCGGGGTTAGCACAGATACGCAGTATTTT. Translating it yields CASSVLGVSTDTQYF.

The chain combines TRBV27 with TRBJ2-1; D tentatively fits TRBD1 or TRBD2 (5 bases each). Trimming cost V 7 bases and J 4 bases, with 11 bases left between them. The CDR3 length is 13 residues. Germline CDR1 reads MNHEY; CDR2 reads SMNVEV (reference sequence). The CDR3: CASMSWGYNEQFF. The CDR3 coding sequence is TGTGCCAGCATGTCGTGGGGGTACAATGAGCAGTTCTTC.

This chain joins TRBV5-1 and TRBJ1-2; D is ambiguous. The V end was cut by 0 bases, the J end by 4 bases, with 7 bases between. Germline CDR1 SGHRS, CDR2 YFSETQ. The CDR3 is made up of 13 amino acids. The chain's CDR3 is CASSLDNSYGYTF. For the CDR3, the DNA is TGCGCCAGCAGCTTGGACAACTCCTATGGCTACACCTTC.

A few counts support this clonotype. This sequence joins TRBV6-5 and TRBJ2-7, with TRBD1 as a possible D gene (5 bases). Looked up from germline, CDR1 is MNHEY and CDR2 is SVGAGI. V was shortened by 0 bases and J by 2 bases, with 17 bases between the two germline ends. This CDR3 spans 17 amino acids. The CDR3 region is CASSYSMVGATTYEQYF. CDR3 nucleotides: TGTGCCAGCAGTTACTCGATGGTAGGGGCAACCACCTACGAGCAGTACTTC.

This clonotype has more than one count but fewer than ten. The V and J genes are TRBV2 and TRBJ1-2, with 9 bases lining up with TRBD1. From germline, CDR1 is SNHLY and CDR2 FYNNEI. V lost 9 bases, J lost 3 bases, and 5 bases stayed unmatched. The CDR3 is 13 amino acids. The CDR3 loop reads CASQTGGDYGYTF. The CDR3 DNA reads TGTGCCAGTCAGACAGGGGGGGACTATGGCTACACCTTC.

V is TRBV6-2 or TRBV6-3 and J is TRBJ1-5, with a possible D match to TRBD1 (5 bases). The germline gives CDR1 MNHEY, CDR2 SVGEGT. CDR3 length: 14 amino acids. Deletions cut 2 bases from V and 11 bases from J, with 16 bases between. This CDR3 reads CASSYLGTARAQHF. The CDR3 region has the DNA TGTGCCAGCAGTTACCTCGGGACCGCTAGGGCCCAGCATTTT.

The chain combines TRBV3-1 with TRBJ2-3; D possibly matches TRBD1 or TRBD2 (5 bases each). The CDR3 loop spans 16 amino acids. Between the trimmed V and J ends, which lost 3 bases and 2 bases, there was a span of 15 bases. Germline lookup yields CDR1 LGHDT and CDR2 YNNKEL (reference sequence). CDR3 sequence reads: CASSHFAGTATDTQYF. Here the CDR3 DNA reads TGTGCCAGCAGCCATTTTGCCGGGACGGCCACAGATACGCAGTATTTT.

This clonotype was seen repeatedly, ten times or more. The rearrangement joins TRBV10-3 to TRBJ1-1; 7 nucleotides agree with TRBD1. This CDR3 has 13 residues. The V gene end was trimmed by 5 bases and the J gene end by 1 base; junction bases not matched to a gene: 1. Germline-derived CDR1 and CDR2 are ENHRY and SYGVKD. Here the CDR3 reads CAISRTGNTEAFF. The CDR3 nucleotides are TGTGCCATCAGTCGGACAGGGAACACTGAAGCTTTCTTT.

The chain couples TRBV20-1 to TRBJ2-7; D remains unclear. Per germline, CDR1 DFQATT and CDR2 SNEGSKA (reference sequence). The CDR3 runs to 13 residues. Between the trimmed V and J ends, which lost 0 bases and 2 bases, there was a span of 8 bases. The CDR3 region has the DNA TGCAGTGCTAGAGATCTAAGGACCTACGAGCAGTACTTC. This codes for CSARDLRTYEQYF.

This clonotype was detected only a few times. The chain uses TRBV5-1 and TRBJ2-2; D is unclear. V lost 4 bases, J lost 0 bases, and 10 bases lay in between. Germline V lookup: CDR1 SGHRS, CDR2 YFSETQ. CDR3 length: 15 residues. The chain's CDR3 is CASSPDGSNTGELFF. The CDR3 nucleotides are TGCGCCAGCAGCCCGGACGGATCGAACACCGGGGAGCTGTTTTTT.

The rearrangement joins TRBV12-3 or TRBV12-4 to TRBJ1-6; D is perhaps TRBD1 (6 bases). The CDR3 covers 15 residues. Trimming removed 0 bases at V and 9 bases at J, with 12 bases between. CDR3 nucleotide sequence: TGTGCCAGCAGTTTAGCGCTAGGGGGGGGTTCACCCCTCCACTTT. Translated, it gives CASSLALGGGSPLHF.

This clonotype showed up many times. V gene TRBV7-2 combines with J gene TRBJ2-1; D is perhaps TRBD1 (5 bases). This CDR3 is built from 12 residues. V gave up 4 bases and J gave up 4 bases, with 5 bases separating them. CDR1 is SGHTA, CDR2 FQGNSA, per germline. Here the CDR3 DNA reads TGTGCCAGCAGCTACAGGTACAATGAGCAGTTCTTC. Protein sequence: CASSYRYNEQFF.

The chain uses TRBV20-1 and TRBJ2-7; D not certain. V was pared by 6 bases and J by 4 bases, with 13 bases between. Per the germline V gene, CDR1 is DFQATT and CDR2 is SNEGSKA (reference sequence). The CDR3 spans 12 residues. The CDR3: CSAGQSIYEQYF. The DNA for the CDR3 is TGCAGTGCCGGCCAGAGTATATACGAGCAGTACTTC.

The chain employs TRBV12-3 or TRBV12-4 and TRBJ1-2; D remains ambiguous. Deletions cut 10 bases from V and 7 bases from J, with 25 bases between. The CDR3 is made up of 15 amino acids. The CDR3 bases are TGTGCCACCGCGCCTCGAGGGCCCCTGGAACTTGGCTACACCTTC. Translated, it gives CATAPRGPLELGYTF.

This clonotype appeared a few times. This chain uses TRBV7-2 with TRBJ2-5; D might be TRBD2 (5 bases). Trimming pared 1 base from V and 4 bases from J, leaving 10 bases between. The CDR3 runs 14 residues. Germline V gene data show CDR1 as SGHTA and CDR2 as FQGNSA. The CDR3 spells CASSLGTPGETQYF. CDR3 in DNA: TGTGCCAGCAGCTTAGGGACTCCCGGAGAGACCCAGTACTTC.

This clonotype was counted between two and nine times. The V and J genes are TRBV7-2 and TRBJ2-1, with TRBD2 matching over 10 bases. V was pared by 1 base and J by 4 bases, with 4 bases of the junction left unmatched. Germline CDR1 SGHTA, CDR2 FQGNSA. The CDR3 contains 16 residues. Here the CDR3 reads CASSLGGLAQYNEQFF. CDR3 DNA: TGTGCCAGCAGCTTAGGGGGACTAGCGCAGTACAATGAGCAGTTCTTC.

This clonotype was counted at least ten times. The DNA for the CDR3 is TGTGCCAGCTCGCTAGATGGGGGAGATACGCAGTATTTT. This sequence encodes CASSLDGGDTQYF. The chain has TRBV18 and TRBJ2-3; D could derive from TRBD1 or TRBD2 (5 bases each). Per germline, CDR1 KGHSH and CDR2 LQKENI. CDR3 length equals 13 residues. The germline V and J ends were trimmed by 6 bases and 5 bases, with 12 bases remaining between them.

This chain joins TRBV7-2 and TRBJ2-7; 13 bases match TRBD2. J lost 5 bases, V lost 4 bases, and 2 bases had no gene match. The CDR3 runs 14 residues. Germline loops: CDR1 SGHTA, CDR2 FQGNSA. The CDR3 bases are TGTGCCAGCAGCTCTGGACTAGCGGGAGACGAGCAGTACTTC. It yields the protein CASSSGLAGDEQYF.

This sequence joins TRBV4-2 and TRBJ2-3; 8 bases match TRBD1. J gave up 6 bases and V 1 base, and 3 bases lay outside the gene matches. This CDR3 comprises 14 residues. CDR1 LGHNA and CDR2 YNFKEQ come from the germline V gene. The CDR3 region has the DNA TGTGCCAGCAGCCAAGGGACAGGGATCGATACGCAGTATTTT. Protein product: CASSQGTGIDTQYF.